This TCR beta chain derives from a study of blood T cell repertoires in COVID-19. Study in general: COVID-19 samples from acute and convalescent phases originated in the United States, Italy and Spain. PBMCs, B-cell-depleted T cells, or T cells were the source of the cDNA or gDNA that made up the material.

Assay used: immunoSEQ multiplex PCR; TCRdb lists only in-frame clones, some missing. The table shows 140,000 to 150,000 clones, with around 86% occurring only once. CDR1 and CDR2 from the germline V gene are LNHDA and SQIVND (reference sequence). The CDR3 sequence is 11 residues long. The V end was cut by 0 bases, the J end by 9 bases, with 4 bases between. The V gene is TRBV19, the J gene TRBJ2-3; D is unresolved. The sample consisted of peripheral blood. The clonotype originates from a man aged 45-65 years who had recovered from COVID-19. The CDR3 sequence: CASSIESTQYF. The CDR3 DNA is TGTGCCAGTAGTATAGAATCAACGCAGTATTTT.